Listed here is a single T cell receptor (beta chain). Antigen unknown. Authors of the study amplified TCR beta CDR3 regions from RNA transcripts. RT-PCR in the first round (using the HTBI primer set) targeted the TCR CDR3. MiXCR, run by TCRdb on the multiplex PCR reads, gives a single entry per CDR3 protein. The repertoire holds 400,000 to 600,000 distinct CDR3 sequences, with more than 15% as singletons. Trimming cost V 2 bases and J 5 bases; bases outside gene matches: 8. The CDR3 totals 16 residues. From germline, CDR1 is MNHEY and CDR2 SVGEGT. The data belong to a study of T cells in Graves' hyperthyroidism and ophthalmopathy. Study-level results: Most thyroid clonotypes expanded above 0.001 appeared in blood too. The model forecast ophthalmopathy, anticipating it by a median about 7 months before onset.

Patients having uncontrolled infection, another autoimmune disease, pregnancy or lactation were not included. The clonotype comes from a woman in her twenties or thirties with Graves' ophthalmopathy. Sequenced input: blood. The chain couples TRBV6-2 or TRBV6-3 to TRBJ2-1; 8 nucleotides align to TRBD1. The CDR3 nucleotides read TGTGCCAGCAGTTACCGGGCCAGGGGGCCTAACAATGAGCAGTTCTTC. Protein product: CASSYRARGPNNEQFF.